Listed here are 22 T cell receptor beta chains from one sample, sequenced in a study of blood T cell repertoires in COVID-19. TCRdb's copy holds only in-frame clones and misses some; the assay was immunoSEQ multiplex PCR. The data hold around 200,000 clones, with 65% to 85% observed a single time. Material: peripheral blood. The receptors derive from a man aged 50-60 years with active or convalescent COVID-19.

This chain connects TRBV11-1 to TRBJ2-1, with 12 nucleotides matching TRBD2. Germline CDR1 and CDR2: SGHAT and FQDESV (reference sequence). Trimming removed 5 bases from V and 4 bases from J; junction bases left unmatched: 3. The CDR3 runs to 15 residues. In nucleotides, the CDR3 is TGTGCCAGCAGCCGGACTAGCGGGATTTACAATGAGCAGTTCTTC. Translation: CASSRTSGIYNEQFF. Supplemented by reference TRBV11-1 and TRBJ2-1, the full variable domain reads EAEVAQSPRYKITEKSQAVAFWCDPISGHATLYWYRQILGQGPELLVQFQDESVVDDSQLPKDRFSAERLKGVDSTLKIQPAELGDSAMYLCASSRTSGIYNEQFFGPGTRLTVL.

V usage is TRBV4-1 and J usage is TRBJ1-2; 10 positions match TRBD1. Germline CDR1 and CDR2: MGHRA and YSYEKL. V dropped 2 bases and J dropped 5; count of bases not matched to a gene: 8. This CDR3 is built from 16 residues. CDR3 sequence reads: CASSQPRQGASYGYTF. CDR3 DNA: TGCGCCAGCAGCCAACCGAGACAGGGGGCGTCTTATGGCTACACCTTC.

The rearrangement uses TRBV28 and TRBJ1-2; 8 bases agree with TRBD1. V dropped 5 bases and J dropped 6; count of bases not matched to a gene: 8. Germline V gene lookup returns CDR1 MDHEN and CDR2 SYDVKM. This CDR3 has 14 amino acids. The chain's CDR3 is CASSPSQGANGYTF. For the CDR3, the DNA is TGTGCCAGCAGTCCTTCGCAGGGGGCGAATGGCTACACCTTC.

V and J are TRBV18 and TRBJ1-1, with 8 bases matching TRBD1. The CDR3 spans 15 residues. Germline lookup yields CDR1 KGHSH and CDR2 LQKENI. V was clipped by 5 bases and J by 2 bases; unmatched bases: 7. CDR3 in amino acids: CASSEGTGANTEAFF. The CDR3 nucleotides are TGTGCCAGCTCAGAGGGGACAGGAGCTAACACTGAAGCTTTCTTT.

The CDR3 region is CASSLERYEQYF. The CDR3 nucleotides are TGTGCCAGCAGCTTAGAGCGCTACGAGCAGTACTTC. The chain links TRBV7-9 to TRBJ2-7; D is ambiguous. The germline CDR1 and CDR2 sequences are SEHNR and FQNEAQ (reference sequence). The CDR3 runs to 12 residues. V was trimmed by 1 base and J by 3 bases, leaving 4 bases between them.

The J gene is TRBJ2-1, the V gene TRBV5-1; 7 bases fit TRBD2. CDR3 size: 14 residues. Germline CDR1 SGHRS, CDR2 YFSETQ. J gave up 6 bases and V 4 bases, and 7 bases lay outside the gene matches. The CDR3 DNA reads TGCGCCAGCAGCCTGGCGGGACTACCCAATGAGCAGTTCTTC. Translation: CASSLAGLPNEQFF.

This chain links TRBV21-1 with TRBJ1-6. TRBV21-1 is assigned pseudogene status. The CDR3 has 18 amino acids. The CDR3 sequence is CASNIIVGDSNLAWPLHF. Written as DNA, the CDR3 is TGTGCCAGCAATATAATCGTCGGGGATTCTAACCTAGCTTGGCCCCTCCACTTT.

This sequence joins TRBV28 and TRBJ2-7; TRBD1 matches at 7 bases. V was clipped by 7 bases and J by 2 bases; unmatched bases: 14. CDR3 length: 16 residues. CDR1 is MDHEN, CDR2 SYDVKM, per germline. As DNA, the CDR3 is TGTGCCAGCACCCGGGCCCCCCGGACAGGTACCTACGAGCAGTACTTC. As protein: CASTRAPRTGTYEQYF.

The rearrangement links TRBV9 to TRBJ2-1, with TRBD2 identical over 7 bases. Germline CDR1 SGDLS, CDR2 YYNGEE. With 0 bases clipped from V and 6 bases from J, the junction kept 3 bases outside the gene matches. The CDR3 covers 14 residues. This chain's CDR3 is CASSVVGGVNEQFF. The CDR3 DNA reads TGTGCCAGCAGCGTAGTGGGAGGGGTCAATGAGCAGTTCTTC.

The chain employs TRBV9 and TRBJ1-2; no clear D. Trimming took off 2 bases at V and 6 bases at J, with 11 bases between the two ends. This CDR3 spans 13 amino acids. The germline CDR1 and CDR2 sequences are SGDLS and YYNGEE. The CDR3 sequence is CASSVGWLDGYTF. DNA of the CDR3: TGTGCCAGCAGCGTCGGGTGGTTGGATGGCTACACCTTC.

The V call is TRBV19, the J call TRBJ1-2, with D possibly being TRBD1 (5 bases). The CDR3 has 16 residues. Trimming stripped 9 bases from V and 3 bases from J, with 23 bases between. Germline CDR1 is LNHDA and CDR2 is SQIVND (reference sequence). CDR3 DNA sequence: TGTGCCAGCAGACCAGGGCGGCAAGAGTCGGACTATGGCTACACCTTC. Encoded protein: CASRPGRQESDYGYTF.

The chain joins TRBV18 to TRBJ1-1, with D hard to call. The V and J ends lost 4 bases and 1 base respectively, with 4 bases between them. Germline CDR1 reads KGHSH; CDR2 reads LQKENI. The CDR3 spans 12 residues. CDR3 DNA: TGTGCCAGCTCACGCGCGAACACTGAAGCTTTCTTT. It translates to CASSRANTEAFF.

This chain joins TRBV6-2 or TRBV6-3 and TRBJ2-4; 8 nucleotides align to TRBD2. This CDR3 is 16 amino acids long. The V segment lost 4 bases and the J segment 6 bases; nucleotides outside the gene matches: 11. CDR1 MNHEY and CDR2 SVGEGT come from the germline V gene. DNA of the CDR3: TGTGCCAGCAGTTTGGGGGGTAGCGGGGTCGGAAACATTCAGTACTTC. It yields the protein CASSLGGSGVGNIQYF.

The DNA for the CDR3 is TGTGCCAGCAGCTTGGCAGGGGAGGGTCCCCAGCATTTT. Its translation is CASSLAGEGPQHF. The chain uses TRBV7-9 and TRBJ1-5; TRBD1 might be the D (6 bases). The CDR3 has 13 residues. The V and J ends lost 3 bases and 10 bases respectively, with 13 bases between them. In germline, CDR1 is SEHNR, CDR2 FQNEAQ (reference sequence).

This clone was counted a single time. The J gene is TRBJ1-5, the V gene TRBV12-3 or TRBV12-4, with a tentative D call TRBD1 (5 bases). The CDR3 is 13 residues long. V lost 7 bases and J 7 bases, leaving 14 bases between the germline ends. In nucleotides, the CDR3 is TGTGCCAGCACCACACAAGGGGTGCAGCCCCAGCATTTT. Translation gives CASTTQGVQPQHF.

The CDR3 DNA sequence: TGTGCCAGCAGCCCGAGGGCCCAGGGGAGAGCCTACGAGCAGTACTTC. It specifies CASSPRAQGRAYEQYF. The chain couples TRBV21-1 to TRBJ2-7; TRBD1, as called in the table, went unchecked against the DNA. TRBV21-1 is a documented pseudogene. This CDR3 comprises 16 residues.

This clone has a handful of counts. The chain recombines TRBV3-1 (or the pseudogene TRBV3-2) with TRBJ1-4, with TRBD1 matching over 9 bases. V trimming: 5 bases; J trimming: 6 bases; junction bases outside the gene matches: 4. The CDR3 totals 14 residues. Germline V gene data show CDR1 as LGHDT and CDR2 as YNNKEL (reference sequence). DNA for the CDR3: TGTGCCAGCAGCTACAGGGGGCAGGATGAAAAACTGTTTTTT. Translated, it gives CASSYRGQDEKLFF.

The chain joins TRBV28 to TRBJ2-1; D is perhaps TRBD1 (5 bases). The CDR3 contains 14 residues. CDR1 is MDHEN, CDR2 SYDVKM, per germline. Trimming stripped 6 bases from V and 8 bases from J, with 17 bases between. The CDR3, as DNA: TGTGCCAGCAGGCGCAGACTCAGGGCCTATGAGCAGTTCTTC. The encoded protein is CASRRRLRAYEQFF.

The chain uses TRBV5-5 and TRBJ1-1; 9 positions agree with TRBD1. Germline CDR1 SGHKS, CDR2 YYEKEE (reference sequence). With 4 bases clipped from V and 8 bases from J, the junction kept 12 bases outside the gene matches. This CDR3 region has 15 residues. The CDR3 loop reads CASSAVPGQGREAFF. The CDR3 nucleotides are TGTGCCAGCAGCGCGGTTCCGGGACAGGGAAGGGAAGCTTTCTTT.

The chain employs TRBV19 and TRBJ1-2, with 7 bases aligning to TRBD1. CDR1 is LNHDA and CDR2 is SQIVND in the germline V gene (reference sequence). Germline trimming cut 6 bases from V and 7 bases from J; bases unmatched to any gene: 5. The CDR3 extends over 12 amino acids. The chain's CDR3 is CASRTGFGGYTF. CDR3 DNA sequence: TGTGCCAGTAGGACAGGGTTTGGTGGCTACACCTTC. Together with reference TRBV19 and TRBJ1-2, the CDR3 gives the full variable domain: DGGITQSPKYLFRKEGQNVTLSCEQNLNHDAMYWYRQDPGQGLRLIYYSQIVNDFQKGDIAEGYSVSREKKESFPLTVTSAQKNPTAFYLCASRTGFGGYTFGSGTRLTVV.

This clone has only a few counts. The chain carries TRBV6-1 and TRBJ1-1, with 9 bases matching TRBD1. Per the germline V gene, CDR1 is MNHNS and CDR2 is SASEGT. The CDR3 length is 16 residues. Germline trimming cut 3 bases from V and 3 bases from J; bases unmatched to any gene: 8. The CDR3 DNA sequence: TGTGCCAGCAGTGATCCGGGACAGGGAGTCGACACTGAAGCTTTCTTT. It yields the protein CASSDPGQGVDTEAFF.

This clone is a singleton in its sample. The rearrangement joins TRBV30 to TRBJ2-7, with D maybe TRBD1 (7 bases). CDR1 GTSNPN and CDR2 SVGIG come from the germline V gene (reference sequence). CDR3 size: 13 residues. Trimming pared 0 bases from V and 3 bases from J, leaving 9 bases between. The CDR3 sequence is CAWSVQGGYEQYF. The CDR3 DNA sequence: TGTGCCTGGAGTGTCCAGGGGGGCTACGAGCAGTACTTC.